A selection of T cell receptor beta chains follows, all from one sample in a study of shared clonotypes between healthy human individuals. Generated by immunoSEQ multiplex PCR, the TCRdb table keeps only in-frame clones and is missing some. In the table there are over 850,000 clones, approximately 80% of which are singletons. Source material: memory CD4+ T cells from PBMCs. The receptors stem from a man younger than 35 in good health. Some clones in this sample may be carry-over from other donors' samples. Each CDR3 is given with its conserved first and last residue. The D gene is left open where the match is weak. Only some rows state a clone size, as once, few, many or a class for expanded clones.

v_gene	d_gene	abundance	j_gene	CDR3aa	CDR3nt
TRBV7-8	.	.	TRBJ2-1	CASSPTGVSSYNEQFF	TGTGCCAGCAGCCCGACCGGGGTTAGCTCCTACAATGAGCAGTTCTTC
TRBV27	.	.	TRBJ1-4	CASSLTRGENEKLFF	TGTGCCAGCAGTTTAACCCGGGGAGAAAATGAAAAACTGTTTTTT
TRBV19	.	.	TRBJ1-5	CASSPGGRGHSNQPQHF	TGTGCCAGTAGTCCCGGGGGGCGGGGGCATAGCAATCAGCCCCAGCATTTT
TRBV19	TRBD2	.	TRBJ2-1	CASSIPGTSGIGHEQFF	TGTGCCAGTAGTATCCCGGGGACTAGCGGGATCGGCCATGAGCAGTTCTTC
TRBV6-6	.	.	TRBJ2-1	CASSYAAGTNNEQFF	TGTGCCAGCAGTTACGCGGCAGGGACGAACAATGAGCAGTTCTTC
TRBV5-4	TRBD1	.	TRBJ2-2	CASSPRQGAGELFF	TGTGCCAGCAGCCCAAGACAGGGTGCCGGGGAGCTGTTTTTT
TRBV30	TRBD1	.	TRBJ1-1	CAWRPGQDLFRATEAFF	TGTGCCTGGAGACCGGGACAGGACTTATTCAGGGCCACTGAAGCTTTCTTT
TRBV27	.	.	TRBJ1-3	CASSPWATGNTIYF	TGTGCCAGCAGCCCATGGGCCACGGGAAACACCATATATTTT
TRBV5-6	.	.	TRBJ1-1	CASSSGRRSYEAFF	TGTGCCAGCAGCTCAGGGAGGCGGTCATATGAAGCTTTCTTT
TRBV2	.	.	TRBJ1-2	CASRLQDYGYTF	TGTGCCAGCAGACTACAGGACTATGGCTACACCTTC
TRBV7-2	TRBD2	.	TRBJ2-3	CASSFGGLAGDTQYF	TGTGCCAGCAGCTTTGGGGGACTAGCGGGCGATACGCAGTATTTT
TRBV27	.	.	TRBJ2-1	CASTFTTLLAYNEQFF	TGTGCCAGCACCTTTACTACCTTACTAGCCTACAATGAGCAGTTCTTC
TRBV5-1	.	.	TRBJ2-6	CASSSGSLSGANVLTF	TGCGCCAGCAGCTCTGGCAGTCTCTCTGGGGCCAACGTCCTGACTTTC
TRBV5-4	.	.	TRBJ1-2	CASSLVAAYGYTF	TGTGCCAGCAGCTTGGTGGCAGCCTATGGCTACACCTTC
TRBV20-1	.	.	TRBJ2-3	CSAINSDTQYF	TGCAGTGCTATAAACTCGGATACGCAGTATTTT
TRBV27	.	.	TRBJ2-5	CASADGSLGQETQYF	TGTGCCAGCGCGGACGGCTCACTGGGCCAAGAGACCCAGTACTTC
TRBV10-1	TRBD1	.	TRBJ1-1	CASSLTGGTEAFF	TGCGCCAGCAGTCTTACAGGGGGCACTGAAGCTTTCTTT
TRBV7-9	.	.	TRBJ1-1	CASSPGDNGMNTEAFF	TGTGCCAGCAGCCCGGGGGACAACGGAATGAACACTGAAGCTTTCTTT
TRBV29-1	.	.	TRBJ2-1	CSVEEGAQVDEQFF	TGCAGCGTTGAAGAGGGCGCGCAGGTAGATGAGCAGTTCTTC
TRBV7-2	.	.	TRBJ2-5	CASYQLAGPKTQYF	TGTGCCAGCTACCAACTGGCAGGGCCCAAGACCCAGTACTTC
TRBV2	.	.	TRBJ2-7	CAIRDFYEQYF	TGTGCAATCAGGGACTTCTACGAGCAGTACTTC
TRBV2	TRBD1	.	TRBJ2-2	CASRATGTGEITGELFF	TGTGCCAGCAGGGCGACCGGGACAGGGGAGATCACCGGGGAGCTGTTTTTT
TRBV11-2	.	.	TRBJ2-1	CASSQPVGEQFF	TGTGCCAGCAGCCAACCCGTAGGGGAGCAGTTCTTC
TRBV7-9	.	.	TRBJ2-7	CASSATDRYEQYF	TGTGCCAGCAGCGCCACGGACCGCTATGAGCAGTACTTC
TRBV2	.	.	TRBJ1-1	CASGQVTRARAEAFF	TGTGCCAGCGGGCAGGTTACCCGGGCTCGCGCTGAAGCTTTCTTT
TRBV27	TRBD1	.	TRBJ2-1	CASRGTGSYEQFF	TGTGCCAGCAGGGGGACAGGGAGTTATGAGCAGTTCTTC
TRBV11-2	.	once	TRBJ1-1	CASSFSGAMNTEAFF	TGTGCCAGCAGCTTCTCAGGGGCAATGAACACTGAAGCTTTCTTT
TRBV28	.	.	TRBJ2-5	CASSLFRGGETQYF	TGTGCCAGCAGTTTATTTAGAGGAGGAGAGACCCAGTACTTC
TRBV5-4	TRBD1	.	TRBJ2-7	CASSLGTGFYEQYF	TGTGCCAGCAGCTTGGGGACAGGGTTTTACGAGCAGTACTTC
TRBV28	.	few	TRBJ1-5	CASSSPPQPQHF	TGTGCCAGCAGCTCTCCGCCTCAGCCCCAGCATTTT
TRBV18	.	.	TRBJ2-1	CASSREVGAYNEQFF	TGTGCCAGCTCACGCGAGGTGGGCGCCTACAATGAGCAGTTCTTC
TRBV7-9	TRBD1	.	TRBJ1-2	CASSRTGYGYTF	TGTGCCAGCAGCCGGACAGGGTATGGCTACACCTTC
TRBV28	TRBD1	few	TRBJ1-5	CASRKTGVSSNQPQHF	TGTGCCAGCAGGAAGACAGGGGTGTCAAGCAATCAGCCCCAGCATTTT
TRBV6-5	.	.	TRBJ2-5	CASSSGRKETQYF	TGTGCCAGCAGTTCGGGCCGCAAAGAGACCCAGTACTTC
TRBV15	TRBD2	.	TRBJ2-7	CATSRDRGGEQYF	TGTGCCACCAGCAGAGATCGGGGGGGCGAGCAGTACTTC
TRBV9	.	.	TRBJ2-3	CASSALQGGSDTQYF	TGTGCCAGCAGCGCCCTACAGGGGGGGTCAGATACGCAGTATTTT
TRBV10-3	.	once	TRBJ1-2	CAILPAVGYGYTF	TGTGCCATCCTCCCGGCGGTCGGCTATGGCTACACCTTC
TRBV2	TRBD1	.	TRBJ1-1	CASSEQGGGGEAFF	TGTGCCAGCAGTGAACAAGGGGGCGGAGGTGAAGCTTTCTTT
TRBV5-4	TRBD2	once	TRBJ2-3	CASSQKGTSVIDTQYF	TGTGCCAGCAGCCAAAAAGGGACTAGCGTGATAGATACGCAGTATTTT
TRBV5-6	.	.	TRBJ2-5	CALGAGNVTQYF	TGTGCCCTAGGGGCGGGAAATGTGACCCAGTACTTC
TRBV5-4	.	.	TRBJ2-2	CASSNGPNTGELFF	TGTGCCAGCAGCAACGGACCGAACACCGGGGAGCTGTTTTTT
TRBV19	.	.	TRBJ1-1	CASSTKFESGTEAFF	TGTGCCAGTAGCACGAAATTCGAATCGGGAACTGAAGCTTTCTTT
TRBV6-5	TRBD1	.	TRBJ1-2	CASSKIDRGGGYTF	TGTGCCAGCAGTAAGATCGACAGGGGCGGTGGCTACACCTTC
TRBV28	.	once	TRBJ2-7	CASSLDTRPFGF	TGTGCCAGCAGTTTGGACACGAGGCCTTTTGGCTTC
TRBV29-1	.	.	TRBJ2-2	CSATRGQNTGELFF	TGCAGCGCTACCAGGGGTCAGAACACCGGGGAGCTGTTTTTT
TRBV27	.	.	TRBJ1-3	CASTQGDPRSGNTIYF	TGTGCCAGCACCCAGGGAGACCCTAGGTCTGGAAACACCATATATTTT
TRBV10-3	.	.	TRBJ1-2	CATATGTYPGSGYTF	TGTGCCACCGCTACCGGGACGTACCCAGGAAGTGGCTACACCTTC
TRBV18	.	.	TRBJ2-3	CASGGTDTQYF	TGTGCCTCGGGTGGCACAGATACGCAGTATTTT
TRBV29-1	TRBD2	.	TRBJ2-5	CSFGLAGGPGETQYF	TGCAGCTTCGGCCTAGCGGGAGGGCCGGGAGAGACCCAGTACTTC
TRBV7-2	.	.	TRBJ2-7	CASSLPVTISYEQYF	TGTGCCAGCAGCCTCCCGGTGACAATCTCCTACGAGCAGTACTTC
TRBV5-1	.	.	TRBJ1-2	CASSLDGDYGYTF	TGCGCCAGCAGCTTAGACGGGGACTATGGCTACACCTTC
TRBV30	TRBD2	.	TRBJ2-3	CASSQTSAADTQYF	TGTGCCTCCTCACAGACTAGCGCAGCGGATACGCAGTATTTT
TRBV6-5	.	once	TRBJ2-2	CASSAAGMGIGELFF	TGTGCCAGCTCAGCGGCGGGGATGGGGATCGGGGAGCTGTTTTTT
TRBV6-5	.	.	TRBJ2-7	CASSFDGTYEQYF	TGTGCCAGCAGTTTCGATGGAACCTACGAGCAGTACTTC
TRBV4-3	TRBD1	.	TRBJ2-3	CASSQAPSRQGPTDTQYF	TGCGCCAGCAGCCAAGCTCCCTCCAGACAGGGTCCGACAGATACGCAGTATTTT
TRBV27	.	.	TRBJ2-4	CASRSYRGAKNIQYF	TGTGCCAGCAGGTCTTATAGGGGGGCCAAAAACATTCAGTACTTC
TRBV19	.	.	TRBJ2-1	CASSPNRDNEQFF	TGTGCCAGTAGCCCGAACAGGGACAATGAGCAGTTCTTC
TRBV6-1	.	once	TRBJ1-2	CASSERQARYGYTF	TGTGCCAGCAGTGAACGGCAGGCGCGCTATGGCTACACCTTC
TRBV11-2	.	.	TRBJ2-5	CASSRGHVEETQYF	TGTGCCAGCAGCCGCGGACACGTCGAAGAGACCCAGTACTTC
TRBV5-1	TRBD2	.	TRBJ2-1	CASGLEAGGGRDEQFF	TGCGCCAGCGGCCTAGAGGCGGGAGGGGGAAGGGATGAGCAGTTCTTC